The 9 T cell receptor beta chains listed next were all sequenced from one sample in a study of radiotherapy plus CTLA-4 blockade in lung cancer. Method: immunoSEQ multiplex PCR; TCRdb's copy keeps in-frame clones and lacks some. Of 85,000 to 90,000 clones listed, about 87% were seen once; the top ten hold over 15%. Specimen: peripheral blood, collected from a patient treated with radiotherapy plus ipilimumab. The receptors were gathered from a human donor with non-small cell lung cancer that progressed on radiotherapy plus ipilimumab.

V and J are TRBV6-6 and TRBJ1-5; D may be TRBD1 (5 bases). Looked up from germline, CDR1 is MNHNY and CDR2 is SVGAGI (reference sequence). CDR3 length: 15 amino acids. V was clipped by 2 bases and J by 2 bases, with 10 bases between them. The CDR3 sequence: CASSYTGGGNQPQHF. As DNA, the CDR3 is TGTGCCAGCAGTTACACGGGAGGGGGCAATCAGCCCCAGCATTTT.

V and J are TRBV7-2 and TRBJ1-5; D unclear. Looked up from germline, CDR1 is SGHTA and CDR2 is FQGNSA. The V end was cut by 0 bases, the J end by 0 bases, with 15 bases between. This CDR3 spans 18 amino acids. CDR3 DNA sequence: TGTGCCAGCAGCTTAGCGTGGGTGGGTGGGAATAGCAATCAGCCCCAGCATTTT. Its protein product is CASSLAWVGGNSNQPQHF.

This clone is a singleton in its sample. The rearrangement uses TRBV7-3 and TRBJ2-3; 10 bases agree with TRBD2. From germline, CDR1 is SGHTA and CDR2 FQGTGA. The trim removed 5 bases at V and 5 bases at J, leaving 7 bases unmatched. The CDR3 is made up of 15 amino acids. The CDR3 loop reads CASSQTSGAQDTQYF. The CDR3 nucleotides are TGTGCCAGCAGCCAAACTAGCGGGGCGCAAGATACGCAGTATTTT.

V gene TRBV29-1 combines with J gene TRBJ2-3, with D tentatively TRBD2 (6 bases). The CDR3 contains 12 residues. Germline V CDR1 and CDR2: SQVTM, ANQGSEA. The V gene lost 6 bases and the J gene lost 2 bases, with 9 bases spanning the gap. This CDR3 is CSVEGLTDTQYF. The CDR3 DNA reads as TGCAGCGTGGAGGGACTCACAGATACGCAGTATTTT.

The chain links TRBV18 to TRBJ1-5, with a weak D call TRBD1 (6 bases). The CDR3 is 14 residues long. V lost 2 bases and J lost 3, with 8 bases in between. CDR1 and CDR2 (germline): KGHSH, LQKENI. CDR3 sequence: CASSPRTANQPQHF. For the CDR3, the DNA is TGTGCCAGCTCACCAAGGACAGCCAATCAGCCCCAGCATTTT.

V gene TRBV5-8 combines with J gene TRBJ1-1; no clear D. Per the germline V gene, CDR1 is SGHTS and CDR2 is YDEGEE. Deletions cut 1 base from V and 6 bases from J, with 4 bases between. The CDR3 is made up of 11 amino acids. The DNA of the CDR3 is TGTGCCAGCAGCTTGTGGGCTGAAGCTTTCTTT. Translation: CASSLWAEAFF.

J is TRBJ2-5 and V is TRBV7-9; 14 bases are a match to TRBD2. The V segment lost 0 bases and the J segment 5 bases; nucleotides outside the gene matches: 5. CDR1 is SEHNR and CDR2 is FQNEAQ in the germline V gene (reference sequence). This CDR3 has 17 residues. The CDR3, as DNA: TGTGCCAGCAGCTTAGCGGGGGGACTAGCGGGAGAGGAGACCCAGTACTTC. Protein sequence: CASSLAGGLAGEETQYF. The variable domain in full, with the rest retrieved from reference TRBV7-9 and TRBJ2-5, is DTGVSQNPRHKITKRGQNVTFRCDPISEHNRLYWYRQTLGQGPEFLTYFQNEAQLEKSRLLSDRFSAERPKGSFSTLEIQRTEQGDSAMYLCASSLAGGLAGEETQYFGPGTRLLVL.

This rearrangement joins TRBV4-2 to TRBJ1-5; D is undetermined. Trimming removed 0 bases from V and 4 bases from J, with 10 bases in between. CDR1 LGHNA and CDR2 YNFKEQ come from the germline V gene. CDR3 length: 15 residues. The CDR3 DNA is TGTGCCAGCAGCCAAGAACTCCTGGGGAATCAGCCCCAGCATTTT. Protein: CASSQELLGNQPQHF.

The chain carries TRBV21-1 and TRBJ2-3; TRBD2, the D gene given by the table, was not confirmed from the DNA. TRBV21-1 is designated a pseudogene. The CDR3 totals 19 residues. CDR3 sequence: CASSKAGAGTSGRGDTQYF. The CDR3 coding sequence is TGTGCCAGCAGCAAAGCGGGGGCCGGGACTAGCGGCAGAGGAGATACGCAGTATTTT.